The T cell receptor (beta chain) described here comes from a study of blood T cells in healthy people across ages (dated by TCRdb to about 2015). Some background on the complete study: In model experiments, template switching captured about one uniquely barcoded TCR beta cDNA molecule for every two T cells. Using deep sequencing normalized with unique cDNA molecular identifiers, the study measured how TCR beta repertoire diversity changes with age. The donors were divided into four age groups: young (average around 15 years), middle-aged (about 40), aged (roughly 60) and long-lived (about 84). To avoid experimental bias, donors of different ages were distributed randomly across sequencing lanes. Using the same blood draw, the study looked at two additional independent replicas of 1 million unique cDNA reads for two donors, one aged 18 to 30 and the other aged 80 or older.

This clonotype was detected once. Which antigen it targets is not known. No base quality values were provided; no much bigger clone lies one nucleotide off. Libraries were built with 5' RACE. Sequencing was carried out with an Illumina HiSeq 2500. A second PCR of 7 to 11 cycles was performed with a sample-barcoded 5' primer and a J-beta primer mix. A template-switch 5' adaptor carrying 12 random nucleotides introduced a unique molecular identifier onto each TCR beta cDNA molecule. Each sample yielded at least 2.5 million CDR3-containing paired-end reads. The Mint cDNA synthesis kit, primed by a TRBC-specific oligonucleotide, was used to synthesize first-strand cDNA from all RNA. Following uracil-DNA glycosylase treatment, all cDNA underwent a first 18-cycle PCR with the universal primers M1SS and BC2_uni_R. As for the authors' bioinformatics: For normalization, 1 million high-quality reads were randomly selected from each sample, with every read carrying a distinct molecular identifier. Instead of being binned into consensus sequences, reads with shared molecular identifiers were discarded. CDR3 identification, clonotype clustering and error correction used MiTCR with a Q25 quality threshold and the strictest error-elimination algorithm. A nonparametric unseen species model with Euler transformation was used to estimate lower-bound total TCR beta diversity. TCRdb trimmed the raw reads at Q25, called clones with MiXCR and kept productive beta chains. Every distinct CDR3 protein forms one entry, paired with its most common genes and DNA. TCRdb's processing, not the study's, gives the V and J calls here. In all, the sample holds about a million distinct CDR3 sequences, and 51% of those were seen once. About 20% of the sample comes from the top ten.

The germline V gene (reference sequence) specifies SEHNR as CDR1 and FQNEAQ as CDR2. The CDR3 runs 18 amino acids, cysteine and phenylalanine included. The kept DNA is CDR3 alone, 54 bases in frame from the first base. The paper's findings and limits, for the study overall: Observed TCR beta diversity per million T cells fell roughly linearly with age, and a significant reduction was already apparent by age roughly 40. The percentage of naive T cells measured by flow cytometry correlated strongly with observed TCR beta diversity. Estimates of total diversity based on one million sequenced T cells were regarded as lower bounds and as underestimates. Donor CMV infection status was unknown, potentially confounding age-related changes in expanded clonotypes. Bulk unsorted PBMC profiling prevented conclusive comparison of naive and antigen-experienced compartments. Compared with the aged group, more naive CD4+ T cells, fewer expanded clones and increased TCR diversity were shown by the long-lived group, suggesting age selection.

The donors were about 40 Caucasian individuals from Russia, aged about 6 to 100 years, who were systemically healthy. Each donor gave ten milliliters of peripheral blood, collected into EDTA-treated Vacutainer tubes. Ficoll-Paque density-gradient centrifugation was used to isolate PBMCs, with at least 6.5 million obtained per sample. Trizol reagent was used to extract total RNA from PBMCs, with at least 6 micrograms per sample. The percentages of naive CD45RAhigh/CD27high T cells were determined by flow cytometry on a PBMC aliquot from every donor. The sequence is built from TRBV7-9 and TRBJ2-4; TRBD1 matches 7 bases in the middle. The J call may be wrong; the DNA end is better matched by TRBJ2-7. What was sequenced was blood. This TCR was recovered from a woman in her fifties or sixties in good health. The bases are TGTGCCAGCAGCTTACTCCCAGGGGGTGAGGTTAAGAACTACGAGCAGTACTTC. Its protein is CASSLLPGGEVKNYEQYF.